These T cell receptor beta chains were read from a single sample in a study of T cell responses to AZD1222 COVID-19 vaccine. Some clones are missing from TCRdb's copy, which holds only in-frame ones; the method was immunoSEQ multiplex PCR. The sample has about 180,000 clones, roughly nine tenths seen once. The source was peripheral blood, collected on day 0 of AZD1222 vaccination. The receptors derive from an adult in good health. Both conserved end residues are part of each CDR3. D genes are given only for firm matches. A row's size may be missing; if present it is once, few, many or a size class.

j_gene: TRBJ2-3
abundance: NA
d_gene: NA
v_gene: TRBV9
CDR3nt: TGTGCCAGCAGCGTAGCTCAGGGTGATACGCAGTATTTT
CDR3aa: CASSVAQGDTQYF

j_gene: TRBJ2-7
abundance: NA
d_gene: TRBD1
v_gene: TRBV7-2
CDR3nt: TGTGCCAGCAGCGGGACAGGGGGAACCTACGAGCAGTACTTC
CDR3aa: CASSGTGGTYEQYF

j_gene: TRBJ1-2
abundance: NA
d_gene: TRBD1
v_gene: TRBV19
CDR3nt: TGTGCCAGTAGTGTGACAGGGGAGAGAGGTGGCTACACCTTC
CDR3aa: CASSVTGERGGYTF

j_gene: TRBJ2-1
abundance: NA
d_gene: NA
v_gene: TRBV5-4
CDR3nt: TGTGCCAGCAGCTTTTATCTTAGCACTCACAATGAGCAGTTCTTC
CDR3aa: CASSFYLSTHNEQFF

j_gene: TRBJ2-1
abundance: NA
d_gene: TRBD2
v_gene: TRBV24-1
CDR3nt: TGTGCCACCAGTGTCCATAATCCGGCTAGCGGGAGACTTGAGCAGTTCTTC
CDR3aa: CATSVHNPASGRLEQFF

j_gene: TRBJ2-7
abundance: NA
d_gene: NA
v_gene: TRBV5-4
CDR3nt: TGTGCCAGCAGCTCCGGGGCAGCCTACGAGCAGTACTTC
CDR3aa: CASSSGAAYEQYF

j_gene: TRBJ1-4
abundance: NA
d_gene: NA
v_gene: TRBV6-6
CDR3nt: TGTGCCAGCAGCGATACAGGGTCGAATGAAAAACTGTTTTTT
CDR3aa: CASSDTGSNEKLFF

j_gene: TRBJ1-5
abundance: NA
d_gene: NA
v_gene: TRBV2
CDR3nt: TGTGCCAGCAGTTATAGGGGACGTCCCCAGCATTTT
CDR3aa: CASSYRGRPQHF

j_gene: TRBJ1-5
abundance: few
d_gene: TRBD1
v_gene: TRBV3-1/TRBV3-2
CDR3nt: TGTGCCAGCAGCCAAGCGGCAGGGGGCCAGCCCCAGCATTTT
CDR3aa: CASSQAAGGQPQHF

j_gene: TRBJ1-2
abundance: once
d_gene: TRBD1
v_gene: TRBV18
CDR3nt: TGTGCCAGCTCACCAGCGCCGGGACAGGAAAACTATGGCTACACCTTC
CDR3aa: CASSPAPGQENYGYTF

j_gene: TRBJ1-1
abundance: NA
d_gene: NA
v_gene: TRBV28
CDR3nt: TGTGCCAGCAGTCCGCCGCTAGGGGGGGGCGGGCAGAGGTCCGGGATTGTCAAGGCTGAAGCTTTCTTT
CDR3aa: CASSPPLGGGGQRSGIVKAEAFF

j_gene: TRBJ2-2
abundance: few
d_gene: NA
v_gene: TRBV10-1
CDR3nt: TGCGCCAGCAGTGATGGACAGTACAACACCGGGGAGCTGTTTTTT
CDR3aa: CASSDGQYNTGELFF

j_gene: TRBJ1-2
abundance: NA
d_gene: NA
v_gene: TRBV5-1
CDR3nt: TGCGCCAGCAGCGGCGAGTTAGAAGGTGGCTACACCTTC
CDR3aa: CASSGELEGGYTF

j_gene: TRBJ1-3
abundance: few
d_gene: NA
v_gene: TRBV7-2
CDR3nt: TGTGCCAGCAGCTTAGGGGGCACGTCTGGAAACACCATATATTTT
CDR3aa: CASSLGGTSGNTIYF

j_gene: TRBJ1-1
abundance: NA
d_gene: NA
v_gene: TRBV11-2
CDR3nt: TGTGCCAGCAGCTGGGCGGGGGGGCCGGAGAACACTGAAGCTTTCTTT
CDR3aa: CASSWAGGPENTEAFF

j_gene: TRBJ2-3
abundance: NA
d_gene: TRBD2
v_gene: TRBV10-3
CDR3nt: TGTGCCATCAGTAAAAAACCGGGACTAGCGGGAGTCGCAGATACGCAGTATTTT
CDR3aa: CAISKKPGLAGVADTQYF

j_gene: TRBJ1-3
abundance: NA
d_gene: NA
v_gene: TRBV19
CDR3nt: TGTGCCAGTAGTCACGGAGTTCTCTCTGGAAACACCATATATTTT
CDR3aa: CASSHGVLSGNTIYF

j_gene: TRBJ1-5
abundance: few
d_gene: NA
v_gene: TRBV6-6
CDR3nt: TGTGCCAGCAGTTACTCCACCCCAGGCATGCCCCAGCATTTT
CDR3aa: CASSYSTPGMPQHF

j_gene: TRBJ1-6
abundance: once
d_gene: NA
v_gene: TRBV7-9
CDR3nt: TGTGCCAGCAGCCCCGGTTCGGTTAATTCACCCCTCCACTTT
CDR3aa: CASSPGSVNSPLHF

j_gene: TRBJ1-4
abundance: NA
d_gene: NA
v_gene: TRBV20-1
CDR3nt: TGCAGTGCTAGTTCGGCGATTGGTAATGAAAAACTGTTTTTT
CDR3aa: CSASSAIGNEKLFF

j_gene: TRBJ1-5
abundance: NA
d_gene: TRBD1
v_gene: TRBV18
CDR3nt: TGTGCCAGCTCACCTGGACAGGGGGATCAGCCCCAGCATTTT
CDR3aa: CASSPGQGDQPQHF

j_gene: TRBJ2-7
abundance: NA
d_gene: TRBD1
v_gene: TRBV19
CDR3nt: TGTGCCAGTAGTATGGGGACAGGGTTAACCTACGAGCAGTACTTC
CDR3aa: CASSMGTGLTYEQYF

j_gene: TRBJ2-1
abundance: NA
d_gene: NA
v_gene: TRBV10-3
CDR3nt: TGTGCCATCAGTGAGTCGTATGAGCAGTTCTTC
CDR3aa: CAISESYEQFF

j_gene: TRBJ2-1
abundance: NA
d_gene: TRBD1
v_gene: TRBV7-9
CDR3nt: TGTGCCAGCAGCTACCCCCGGGACAGGGTCTACAATGAGCAGTTCTTC
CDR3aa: CASSYPRDRVYNEQFF

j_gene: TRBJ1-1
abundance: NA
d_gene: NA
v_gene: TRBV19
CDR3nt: TGTGCCAGTAGTATAGATGGTTTTAGGCTCCTGAACACTGAAGCTTTCTTT
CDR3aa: CASSIDGFRLLNTEAFF

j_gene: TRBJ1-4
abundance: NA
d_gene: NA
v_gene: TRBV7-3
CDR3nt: TGTGCCAGCAGCCCCGGGGGAACCGGTAATGAAAAACTGTTTTTT
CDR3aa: CASSPGGTGNEKLFF

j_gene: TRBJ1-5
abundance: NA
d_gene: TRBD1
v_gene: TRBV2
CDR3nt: TGTGCCAGCACCGGGACAGGTGGCAATCAGCCCCAGCATTTT
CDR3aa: CASTGTGGNQPQHF

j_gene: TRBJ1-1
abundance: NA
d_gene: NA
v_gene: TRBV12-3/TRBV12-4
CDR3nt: TGTGCCAGCAGTTTACCAGGGGTTGAAGCTTTCTTT
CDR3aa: CASSLPGVEAFF

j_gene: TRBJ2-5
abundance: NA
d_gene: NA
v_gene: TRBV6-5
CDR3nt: TGTGCCAGCAGCCGACCTAGCCGACAAGAGACCCAGTACTTC
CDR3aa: CASSRPSRQETQYF

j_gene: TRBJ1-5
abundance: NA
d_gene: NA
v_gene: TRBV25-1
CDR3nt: TGTGCCAGCAGTGAATCCCTCGCTAGCAATCAGCCCCAGCATTTT
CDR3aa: CASSESLASNQPQHF

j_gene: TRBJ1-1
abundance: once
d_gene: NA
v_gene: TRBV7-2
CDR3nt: TGTGCCAGCAGCTTTGTCCCCAGGAACACTGAAGCTTTCTTT
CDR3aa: CASSFVPRNTEAFF

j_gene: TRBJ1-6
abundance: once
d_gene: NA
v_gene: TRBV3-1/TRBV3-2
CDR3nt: TGTGCCAGCAGCCCGTCAGGCTCCTATAATTCACCCCTCCACTTT
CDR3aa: CASSPSGSYNSPLHF

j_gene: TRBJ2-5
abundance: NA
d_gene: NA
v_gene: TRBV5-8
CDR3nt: TGTGCCAGCAGCTCAAGACAGGCAAACCAAGAGACCCAGTACTTC
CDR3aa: CASSSRQANQETQYF

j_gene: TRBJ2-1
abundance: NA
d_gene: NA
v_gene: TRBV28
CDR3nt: TGTGCCAGCAGTGATCAACAGGTCTCCTACAATGAGCAGTTCTTC
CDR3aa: CASSDQQVSYNEQFF

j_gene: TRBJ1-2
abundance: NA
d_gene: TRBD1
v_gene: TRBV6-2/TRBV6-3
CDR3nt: TGTGCCAGCAGCGATACAGGGGGTTGGAGTGGCTACACCTTC
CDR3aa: CASSDTGGWSGYTF

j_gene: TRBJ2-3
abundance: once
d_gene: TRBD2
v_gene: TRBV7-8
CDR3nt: TGTGCCAGCAGCTTACGAGCGGGAGTGAGCACAGATACGCAGTATTTT
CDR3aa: CASSLRAGVSTDTQYF

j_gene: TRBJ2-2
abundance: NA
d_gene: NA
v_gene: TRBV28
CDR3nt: TGTGCCAGCATATTAGGCGCCGCCACCGGGGAGCTGTTTTTT
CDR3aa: CASILGAATGELFF

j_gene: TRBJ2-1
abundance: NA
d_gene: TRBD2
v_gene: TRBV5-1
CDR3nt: TGCGCCAGCAGCTTTAGCGGGACTTCCTACAATGAGCAGTTCTTC
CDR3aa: CASSFSGTSYNEQFF